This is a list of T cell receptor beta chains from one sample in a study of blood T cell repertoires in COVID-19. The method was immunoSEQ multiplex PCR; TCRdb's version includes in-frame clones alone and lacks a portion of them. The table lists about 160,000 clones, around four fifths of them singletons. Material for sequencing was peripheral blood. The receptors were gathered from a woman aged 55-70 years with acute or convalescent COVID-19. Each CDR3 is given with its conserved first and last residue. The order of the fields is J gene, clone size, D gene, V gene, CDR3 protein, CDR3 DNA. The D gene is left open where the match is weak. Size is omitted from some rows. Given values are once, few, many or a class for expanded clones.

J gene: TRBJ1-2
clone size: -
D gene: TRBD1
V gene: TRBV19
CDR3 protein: CASSKGTGNGYTF
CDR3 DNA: TGTGCCAGTAGTAAGGGGACAGGGAATGGCTACACCTTC

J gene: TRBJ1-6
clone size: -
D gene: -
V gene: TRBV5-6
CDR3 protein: CASSLVRDRRDSPLHF
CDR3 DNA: TGTGCCAGCAGCTTGGTGCGGGACCGACGTGATTCACCCCTCCACTTT

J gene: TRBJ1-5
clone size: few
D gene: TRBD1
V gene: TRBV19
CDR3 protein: CASSIRGGGESHQPQHF
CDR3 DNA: TGTGCCAGTAGTATTAGAGGAGGGGGCGAATCCCATCAGCCCCAGCATTTT

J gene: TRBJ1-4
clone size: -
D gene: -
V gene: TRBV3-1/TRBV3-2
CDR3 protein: CASSKREALREKLFF
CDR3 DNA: TGTGCCAGCAGCAAACGGGAGGCCTTGAGGGAAAAACTGTTTTTT

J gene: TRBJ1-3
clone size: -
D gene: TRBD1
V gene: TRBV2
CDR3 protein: CASIRQGTSGNTIYF
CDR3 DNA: TGTGCCAGCATACGACAGGGAACCTCTGGAAACACCATATATTTT

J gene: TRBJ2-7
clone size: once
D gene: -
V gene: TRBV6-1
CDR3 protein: CASSERPASYSILTYEQYF
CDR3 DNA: TGTGCCAGCAGTGAAAGGCCCGCTAGCTACTCTATCCTAACCTACGAGCAGTACTTC

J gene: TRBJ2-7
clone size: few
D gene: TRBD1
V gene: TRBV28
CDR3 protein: CASSPGQGASDSYEQYF
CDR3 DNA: TGTGCCAGCAGCCCGGGACAGGGAGCCTCCGATTCCTACGAGCAGTACTTC

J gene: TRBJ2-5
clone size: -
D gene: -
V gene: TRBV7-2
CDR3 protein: CASSLAFSQETQYF
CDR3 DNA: TGTGCCAGCAGCTTAGCGTTTAGCCAAGAGACCCAGTACTTC

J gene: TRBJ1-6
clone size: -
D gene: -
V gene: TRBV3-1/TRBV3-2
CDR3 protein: CASSRNGQKNSPLHF
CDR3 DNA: TGTGCCAGCAGCCGAAACGGACAGAAAAATTCACCCCTCCACTTT

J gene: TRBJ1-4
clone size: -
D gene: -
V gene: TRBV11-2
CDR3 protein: CASSLLTGLANEKLFF
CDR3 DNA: TGTGCCAGCAGCTTACTTACAGGGCTGGCTAATGAAAAACTGTTTTTT

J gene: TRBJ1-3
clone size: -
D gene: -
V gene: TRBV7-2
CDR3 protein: CASRSDFGRGSGNTIYF
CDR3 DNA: TGTGCCAGCAGAAGTGATTTTGGGAGAGGCTCTGGAAACACCATATATTTT

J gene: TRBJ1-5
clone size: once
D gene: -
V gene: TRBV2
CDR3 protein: CASSDRTSNQPQHF
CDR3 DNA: TGTGCCAGCAGTGACAGAACTAGCAATCAGCCCCAGCATTTT

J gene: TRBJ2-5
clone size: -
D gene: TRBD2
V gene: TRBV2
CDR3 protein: CASSDPGLEETQYF
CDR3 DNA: TGTGCCAGCAGTGACCCGGGACTAGAAGAGACCCAGTACTTC

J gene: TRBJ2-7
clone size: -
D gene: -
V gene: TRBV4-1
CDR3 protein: CASSQLAGRSYEQYF
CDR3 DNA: TGCGCCAGCAGCCAACTCGCGGGGAGATCCTACGAGCAGTACTTC

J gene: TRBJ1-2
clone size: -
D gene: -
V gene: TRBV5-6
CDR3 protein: CASSPPGAGSYGYTF
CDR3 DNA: TGTGCCAGCAGCCCTCCAGGGGCTGGGTCCTATGGCTACACCTTC

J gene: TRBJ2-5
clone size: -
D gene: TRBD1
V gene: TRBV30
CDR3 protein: CAWSVPGTGVIQTQYF
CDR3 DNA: TGTGCCTGGAGTGTCCCCGGGACAGGGGTGATTCAGACCCAGTACTTC

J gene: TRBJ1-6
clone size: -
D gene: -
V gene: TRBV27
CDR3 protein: CASSLSGGSARGSPLHF
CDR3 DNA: TGTGCCAGCAGTTTATCGGGGGGGAGCGCTCGGGGTTCACCCCTCCACTTT

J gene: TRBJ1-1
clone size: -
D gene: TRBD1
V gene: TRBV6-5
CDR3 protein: CASRSGGLAEAFF
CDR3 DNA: TGTGCCAGCAGGTCAGGGGGCCTGGCTGAAGCTTTCTTT

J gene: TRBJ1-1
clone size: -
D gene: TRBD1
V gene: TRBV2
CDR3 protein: CASSDRDRENTEAFF
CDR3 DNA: TGTGCCAGCAGCGACAGGGACAGGGAAAACACTGAAGCTTTCTTT

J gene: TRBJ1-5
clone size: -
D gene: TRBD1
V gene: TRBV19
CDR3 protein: CASREQGARNQPQHF
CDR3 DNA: TGTGCCAGTAGGGAACAGGGGGCAAGGAATCAGCCCCAGCATTTT

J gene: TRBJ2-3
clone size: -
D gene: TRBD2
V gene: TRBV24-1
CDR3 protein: CATSDPGLAEDTQYF
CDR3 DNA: TGTGCCACCAGTGACCCGGGACTAGCGGAAGATACGCAGTATTTT

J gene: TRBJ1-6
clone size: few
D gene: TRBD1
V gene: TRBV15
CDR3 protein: CATSREADRGTPLHF
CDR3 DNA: TGTGCCACCAGCAGAGAAGCGGACAGGGGTACACCCCTCCACTTT

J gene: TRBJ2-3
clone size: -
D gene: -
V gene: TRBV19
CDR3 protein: CASSLPGSQYF
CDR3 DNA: TGTGCCAGTAGTCTCCCGGGTTCGCAGTATTTT

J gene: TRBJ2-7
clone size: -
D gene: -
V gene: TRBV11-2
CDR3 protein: CASSSLAGARYEQYF
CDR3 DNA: TGTGCCAGCAGCTCCCTGGCGGGGGCTCGCTACGAGCAGTACTTC

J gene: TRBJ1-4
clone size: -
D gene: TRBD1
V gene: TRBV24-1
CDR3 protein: CATGDSINEKLFF
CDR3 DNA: TGTGCCACCGGGGACAGTATAAATGAAAAACTGTTTTTT

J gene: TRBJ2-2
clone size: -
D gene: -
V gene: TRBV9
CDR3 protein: CASSVAWATGELFF
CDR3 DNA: TGTGCCAGCAGCGTAGCTTGGGCCACCGGGGAGCTGTTTTTT

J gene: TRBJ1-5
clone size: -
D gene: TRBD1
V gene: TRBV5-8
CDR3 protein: CASSSGTGVAPQHF
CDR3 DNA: TGTGCCAGCAGCTCCGGGACAGGGGTAGCACCCCAGCATTTT

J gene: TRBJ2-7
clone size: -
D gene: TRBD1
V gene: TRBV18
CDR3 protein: CASSQQGQDGYEQYF
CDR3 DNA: TGTGCCAGCTCACAACAGGGACAGGACGGATACGAGCAGTACTTC